This is a list of T cell receptor beta chains from one sample in a study of T cells in pancreatic ductal adenocarcinoma. Data came from immunoSEQ multiplex PCR; TCRdb stores just in-frame clones and leaves some out. In the table there are about 29,000 clones, over 85% of which are singletons. Material: PBMCs. The receptors come from a human donor with pancreatic ductal adenocarcinoma. Both conserved end residues are part of each CDR3. D genes are given only for firm matches. Clone size appears in some rows only: once, few, many, or a class for an expanded clone.

V	D	size	J	CDR3	DNA
TRBV6-6	TRBD1	-	TRBJ1-3	CASSPEGGGGNTIYF	TGTGCCAGCAGCCCAGAAGGGGGCGGTGGAAACACCATATATTTT
TRBV19	-	-	TRBJ2-3	CASSISVYTDTQYF	TGTGCCAGTAGTATCTCGGTGTACACAGATACGCAGTATTTT
TRBV29-1	-	-	TRBJ1-1	CSVVINDEAFF	TGCAGCGTTGTGATTAACGATGAAGCTTTCTTT
TRBV15	-	-	TRBJ1-5	CATSRRDGYNQPQHF	TGTGCCACCAGCAGACGGGACGGGTACAATCAGCCCCAGCATTTT
TRBV5-1	-	-	TRBJ2-1	CASSGTWSGSYNEQFF	TGCGCCAGCAGCGGCACATGGTCCGGGTCCTACAATGAGCAGTTCTTC
TRBV5-5	TRBD2	-	TRBJ2-1	CASRPTLAREGREQFF	TGTGCCAGCAGACCTACTCTAGCGCGGGAGGGCCGAGAGCAGTTCTTC
TRBV7-9	-	medium-sized	TRBJ2-1	CASKGWGFNEQFF	TGTGCCAGCAAAGGATGGGGATTCAATGAGCAGTTCTTC
TRBV7-6	TRBD1	-	TRBJ1-2	CASSPRDRGFYGYTF	TGTGCCAGCAGCCCCCGGGACAGGGGGTTTTATGGCTACACCTTC
TRBV5-4	-	-	TRBJ1-1	CASRPPGRNTEAFF	TGTGCCAGCAGACCCCCGGGCCGGAACACTGAAGCTTTCTTT
TRBV30	TRBD1	-	TRBJ1-3	CAWSRTGGIGNTIYF	TGTGCCTGGAGTCGGACAGGGGGAATTGGAAACACCATATATTTT
TRBV29-1	-	-	TRBJ1-2	CSVEGQGSWGGDYTF	TGCAGCGTTGAAGGGCAGGGAAGTTGGGGTGGTGACTACACCTTC
TRBV6-5	TRBD2	-	TRBJ2-3	CASTPRGADTQYF	TGTGCCAGCACCCCCCGGGGGGCAGATACGCAGTATTTT
TRBV11-3	-	-	TRBJ1-3	CATSQGRGNTIYF	TGTGCCACCAGCCAAGGGCGGGGAAACACCATATATTTT
TRBV10-3	-	-	TRBJ2-5	CAISDMGYETQYF	TGTGCCATCAGTGATATGGGGTATGAGACCCAGTACTTC
TRBV6-6	-	-	TRBJ2-7	CASSPNAYEQYF	TGTGCCAGCAGTCCCAATGCCTACGAGCAGTACTTC
TRBV30	-	-	TRBJ1-2	CAWSVLANYGYTF	TGTGCCTGGAGTGTATTGGCAAACTATGGCTACACCTTC
TRBV5-5	TRBD2	-	TRBJ2-7	CASSGGGSSYEQYF	TGTGCCAGCAGCGGGGGGGGAAGCTCCTACGAGCAGTACTTC
TRBV28	TRBD1	-	TRBJ2-5	CASSGTGTGLDQYF	TGTGCCAGCAGTGGAACCGGGACAGGGTTGGACCAGTACTTC
TRBV4-1	-	-	TRBJ2-7	CASSQLRDTSYEQYF	TGCGCCAGCAGCCAACTACGGGACACCTCCTACGAGCAGTACTTC
TRBV19	TRBD2	-	TRBJ2-1	CAISPSSGRPDWDEQFF	TGTGCCATATCGCCTTCTAGCGGGAGGCCCGATTGGGATGAGCAGTTCTTC